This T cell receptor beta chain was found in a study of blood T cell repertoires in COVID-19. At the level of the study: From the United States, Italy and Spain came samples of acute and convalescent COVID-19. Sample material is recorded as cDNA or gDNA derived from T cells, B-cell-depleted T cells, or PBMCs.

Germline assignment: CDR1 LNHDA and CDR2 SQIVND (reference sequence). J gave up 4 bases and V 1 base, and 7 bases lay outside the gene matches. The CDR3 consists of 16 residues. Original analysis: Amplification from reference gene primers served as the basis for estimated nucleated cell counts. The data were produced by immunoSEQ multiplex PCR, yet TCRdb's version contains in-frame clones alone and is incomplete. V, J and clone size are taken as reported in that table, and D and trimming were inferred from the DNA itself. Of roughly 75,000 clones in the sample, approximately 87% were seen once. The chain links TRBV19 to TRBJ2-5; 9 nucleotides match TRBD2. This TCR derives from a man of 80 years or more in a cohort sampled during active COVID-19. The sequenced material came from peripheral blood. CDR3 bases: TGTGCCAGTAGTATAGGCCGACTAGCGGAAGGAGAGACCCAGTACTTC. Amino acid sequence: CASSIGRLAEGETQYF.